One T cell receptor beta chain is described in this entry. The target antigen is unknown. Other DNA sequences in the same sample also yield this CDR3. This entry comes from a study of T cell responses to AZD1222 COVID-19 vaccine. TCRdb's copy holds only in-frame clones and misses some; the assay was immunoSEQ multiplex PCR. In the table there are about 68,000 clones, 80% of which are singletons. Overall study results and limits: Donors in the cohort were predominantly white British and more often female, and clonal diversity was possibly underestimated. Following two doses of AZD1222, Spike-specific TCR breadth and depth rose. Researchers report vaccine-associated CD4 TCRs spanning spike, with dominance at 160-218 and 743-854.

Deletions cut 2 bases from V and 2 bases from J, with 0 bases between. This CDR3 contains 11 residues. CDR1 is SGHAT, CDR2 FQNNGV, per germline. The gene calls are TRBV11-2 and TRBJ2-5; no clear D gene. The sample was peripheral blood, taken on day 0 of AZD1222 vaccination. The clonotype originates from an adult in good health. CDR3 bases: TGTGCCAGCAGCTTACAAGAGACCCAGTACTTC. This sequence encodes CASSLQETQYF.